This is a list of T cell receptor beta chains from one sample in a study of cytomegalovirus exposure and HLA in healthy donors. Repertoires were generated with immunoSEQ multiplex PCR, while TCRdb's copy carries only in-frame clones and drops some. This table has about 140,000 clones, about 71% appearing once. Material: PBMCs. The receptors were gathered from a woman aged 60-75 years in good health and CMV-seropositive. CDR3s include the opening cysteine and the closing phenylalanine or tryptophan. The D gene is left open where the match is weak. Size tells how often a clone was seen (once, few, many) or the class of an expanded clone, and some rows leave it out.

clone size: .
J gene: TRBJ2-3
D gene: TRBD2
V gene: TRBV27
CDR3 DNA: TGTGCCAGCAGTTTGGGGATAGCGGGAGTCGTAACAGATACGCAGTATTTT
CDR3 protein: CASSLGIAGVVTDTQYF

clone size: .
J gene: TRBJ2-7
D gene: TRBD1
V gene: TRBV6-5
CDR3 DNA: TGTGCCAGCAGTTACCAGTCGGGACAGGGCTCCTACGAGCAGTACTTC
CDR3 protein: CASSYQSGQGSYEQYF

clone size: .
J gene: TRBJ1-2
D gene: .
V gene: TRBV6-5
CDR3 DNA: TGTGCCAGCAGAGCTTACAGTCCCTATGGCTACACCTTC
CDR3 protein: CASRAYSPYGYTF

clone size: once
J gene: TRBJ2-7
D gene: .
V gene: TRBV6-5
CDR3 DNA: TGTGCCAGCAGTTACGGGCAGTATACCTACGAGCAGTACTTC
CDR3 protein: CASSYGQYTYEQYF

clone size: .
J gene: TRBJ1-3
D gene: .
V gene: TRBV10-2
CDR3 DNA: TGCGCCAGCAGTCCGGTGGGAGCGGGCACCATATATTTT
CDR3 protein: CASSPVGAGTIYF

clone size: .
J gene: TRBJ1-4
D gene: .
V gene: TRBV4-1
CDR3 DNA: TGCGCCAGCAGCCTATCTCCGGAACTAAATGAAAAACTGTTTTTT
CDR3 protein: CASSLSPELNEKLFF

clone size: .
J gene: TRBJ2-7
D gene: TRBD2
V gene: TRBV5-1
CDR3 DNA: TGCGCCAGCCGCCGGACTAGCGGGGATTCCTACGAGCAGTACTTC
CDR3 protein: CASRRTSGDSYEQYF

clone size: .
J gene: TRBJ1-2
D gene: TRBD1
V gene: TRBV10-3
CDR3 DNA: TGTGCCATCAGTTTGGACAGGGCGGGCTATGGCTACACCTTC
CDR3 protein: CAISLDRAGYGYTF

clone size: few
J gene: TRBJ2-5
D gene: .
V gene: TRBV25-1
CDR3 DNA: TGTGCCAGCTCCCAGGCGGGGACCCAGTACTTC
CDR3 protein: CASSQAGTQYF

clone size: .
J gene: TRBJ2-2
D gene: TRBD1
V gene: TRBV9
CDR3 DNA: TGTGCCAGCAGCCCGTCGACAGGGGGCCTGACCGGGGAGCTGTTTTTT
CDR3 protein: CASSPSTGGLTGELFF

clone size: .
J gene: TRBJ1-2
D gene: .
V gene: TRBV7-6
CDR3 DNA: TGTGCCAGCAGCTTTGGTGAGCGCGAGGGCTACACCTTC
CDR3 protein: CASSFGEREGYTF

clone size: .
J gene: TRBJ1-4
D gene: .
V gene: TRBV28
CDR3 DNA: TGTGCCAGCAGTGCAACAGGGTTTGAGAGGGAAAAACTGTTTTTT
CDR3 protein: CASSATGFEREKLFF

clone size: once
J gene: TRBJ1-5
D gene: .
V gene: TRBV19
CDR3 DNA: TGTGCCAGTAGTCGCCGGGAACCTAATCAGCCCCAGCATTTT
CDR3 protein: CASSRREPNQPQHF

clone size: .
J gene: TRBJ1-5
D gene: .
V gene: TRBV5-1
CDR3 DNA: TGCGCCAGCAGCTTGGATGGCATCAATCAGCCCCAGCATTTT
CDR3 protein: CASSLDGINQPQHF

clone size: few
J gene: TRBJ2-7
D gene: .
V gene: TRBV20-1
CDR3 DNA: TGCAGTGCTGTCTTAAGCCACGAGCAGTACTTC
CDR3 protein: CSAVLSHEQYF

clone size: .
J gene: TRBJ2-1
D gene: .
V gene: TRBV28
CDR3 DNA: TGTGCCAGCAGTTTATTAGGCGGGGCGGGCCTATCCTACAATGAGCAGTTCTTC
CDR3 protein: CASSLLGGAGLSYNEQFF

clone size: few
J gene: TRBJ2-5
D gene: .
V gene: TRBV7-9
CDR3 DNA: TGTGCCAGCAGCCGGGCCCAGGGTGGGGAGACCCAGTACTTC
CDR3 protein: CASSRAQGGETQYF

clone size: .
J gene: TRBJ1-1
D gene: .
V gene: TRBV6-1
CDR3 DNA: TGTGCCAGCAGTGAACCGTACACTGAAGCTTTCTTT
CDR3 protein: CASSEPYTEAFF

clone size: .
J gene: TRBJ2-7
D gene: TRBD1
V gene: TRBV28
CDR3 DNA: TGTGCCAGCAGTTCAGGACAGGGGTTAAGGTACTTC
CDR3 protein: CASSSGQGLRYF

clone size: once
J gene: TRBJ1-1
D gene: .
V gene: TRBV5-4
CDR3 DNA: TGTGCCAGCAGCTTAGCAGGGGCGGGCACTGAAGCTTTCTTT
CDR3 protein: CASSLAGAGTEAFF

clone size: .
J gene: TRBJ2-7
D gene: TRBD1
V gene: TRBV30
CDR3 DNA: TGTGCCTGGAACACAGGGGGCGAGCAGTACTTC
CDR3 protein: CAWNTGGEQYF

clone size: .
J gene: TRBJ2-3
D gene: .
V gene: TRBV14
CDR3 DNA: TGTGCCAGCAGCCAAGCCGGGAAGAGCACAGATACGCAGTATTTT
CDR3 protein: CASSQAGKSTDTQYF